This T cell receptor beta chain was identified in a study of T cells in Graves' hyperthyroidism and ophthalmopathy. This clonotype has just a few counts. Those patients with uncontrolled infection, other autoimmune disease, pregnancy or lactation were excluded. TCR beta CDR3 region amplification was performed from RNA transcripts. The HTBI primer set was used in a first-round RT-PCR of the TCR CDR3. TCRdb reprocessed the multiplex PCR reads with MiXCR, giving one entry per CDR3 protein. The table includes more than 300,000 distinct CDR3 sequences, approximately 17% detected once. There are 11 residues in the CDR3. Unmatched junction bases numbered 6, after V lost 6 bases and J lost 10 bases. Germline loops: CDR1 SGHKS, CDR2 YYEKEE (reference sequence).

The specimen was blood. The chain carries TRBV5-5 and TRBJ1-1; 7 positions match TRBD1. The source is a man between 18 and 29 years old with Graves' ophthalmopathy. CDR3 DNA sequence: TGTGCCAGCATAAACAGGGGACGAGCTTTCTTT. It specifies CASINRGRAFF.